This passage covers 18 T cell receptor beta chains from one sample sequenced in a study of blood T cell repertoires in COVID-19. The table came from immunoSEQ multiplex PCR; TCRdb's copy has only in-frame clones and leaves some out. The sample lists fewer than 300,000 clones; around 90% were seen once. Sample: peripheral blood. Receptors originate from a man younger than 30 with active or convalescent COVID-19.

The chain is built from TRBV27 and TRBJ2-5; TRBD2 is a possible D gene (6 bases). V was shortened by 3 bases and J by 4 bases, with 9 bases between the two germline ends. Germline values: CDR1 MNHEY, CDR2 SMNVEV (reference sequence). This CDR3 has 13 residues. The CDR3 loop is CASSFRRGETQYF. The CDR3 DNA is TGTGCCAGCAGTTTTAGGCGGGGAGAGACCCAGTACTTC.

The chain is built from TRBV11-2 and TRBJ2-3; 10 bases map to TRBD2. Germline V gene sequence: CDR1 SGHAT, CDR2 FQNNGV. There are 19 residues in the CDR3. V dropped 1 base and J dropped 5; count of bases not matched to a gene: 15. CDR3 in amino acids: CASSLARAGGQSLVDTQYF. DNA for the CDR3: TGTGCCAGCAGCTTAGCCCGAGCGGGGGGGCAATCTTTGGTAGATACGCAGTATTTT.

The genes are TRBV27 and TRBJ1-2; TRBD1 matches 9 bases. Germline assignment: CDR1 MNHEY and CDR2 SMNVEV (reference sequence). V lost 4 bases, J lost 1 base, and 16 bases stayed unmatched. CDR3 size: 19 residues. CDR3 nucleotides: TGTGCCAGCAGTTCGAATTGGGGGGCCGGGACAGGGCGTAACTATGGCTACACCTTC. It codes for CASSSNWGAGTGRNYGYTF.

V gene TRBV18 combines with J gene TRBJ1-2, with TRBD1 identical over 10 bases. Germline trimming cut 6 bases from V and 4 bases from J; bases unmatched to any gene: 5. The CDR3 covers 14 residues. Germline V gives CDR1 KGHSH, CDR2 LQKENI. CDR3 nucleotide sequence: TGTGCCAGCTCCCCTGGGGACAGGGGCTATGGCTACACCTTC. This translates into CASSPGDRGYGYTF.

J is TRBJ1-3 and V is TRBV25-1; 7 nucleotides line up with TRBD1. After removal of 2 bases from V and 1 base from J, the junction contained 2 bases not matched to a gene. CDR1 is MGHDK, CDR2 SYGVNS, per germline. The CDR3 extends over 15 amino acids. The CDR3: CASSEEGASGNTIYF. For the CDR3, the DNA is TGTGCCAGCAGTGAAGAGGGGGCGTCTGGAAACACCATATATTTT.

The gene calls are TRBV19 and TRBJ1-2, with a weak D call TRBD1 (6 bases). The CDR3 length is 14 residues. Germline loops: CDR1 LNHDA, CDR2 SQIVND (reference sequence). Trimming removed 3 bases from V and 3 bases from J, with 11 bases in between. The CDR3 DNA reads as TGTGCCAGTAGTATTTGGGGGCGCGACTATGGCTACACCTTC. This translates into CASSIWGRDYGYTF.

The chain combines TRBV13 with TRBJ1-6, with 8 bases matching TRBD1. Trimming removed 5 bases from V and 0 bases from J; junction bases left unmatched: 3. The CDR3 totals 16 residues. Germline lookup yields CDR1 PRHDT and CDR2 FYEKMQ (reference sequence). The CDR3 DNA is TGTGCCAGCAGCAACAGGGGGAGCTCCTATAATTCACCCCTCCACTTT. Amino acid sequence: CASSNRGSSYNSPLHF.

V and J are TRBV6-5 and TRBJ2-1, with D possibly being TRBD1 (5 bases). Looked up from germline, CDR1 is MNHEY and CDR2 is SVGAGI. The CDR3 spans 14 residues. The germline V and J ends were trimmed by 4 bases and 7 bases, with 14 bases remaining between them. The CDR3 loop is CASSFYGATNEQFF. As DNA, the CDR3 is TGTGCCAGCAGTTTTTATGGGGCTACGAATGAGCAGTTCTTC.

This clone was recorded only once. The gene calls are TRBV5-4 and TRBJ2-5; 8 nucleotides align to TRBD2. CDR3 length: 18 residues. CDR1 and CDR2 (germline): SGHNT, YYREEE (reference sequence). V gave up 7 bases and J gave up 2 bases; unmatched junction bases: 19. CDR3 residues: CASRSLAGPSELQETQYF. CDR3 DNA: TGTGCCAGCCGCTCGTTAGCGGGGCCCTCGGAGCTACAAGAGACCCAGTACTTC.

J is TRBJ2-2 and V is TRBV5-1; D ambiguous. Trimming shortened V by 6 bases and J by 4 bases, and 22 bases separated the two germline ends. This CDR3 contains 17 residues. The germline gives CDR1 SGHRS, CDR2 YFSETQ. The CDR3 region is CASTPGIAEFGTGELFF. CDR3 DNA: TGCGCCAGCACCCCCGGCATAGCAGAATTCGGCACCGGGGAGCTGTTTTTT.

Only one count was recorded for this clone. In DNA, the CDR3 is TGTGCCAGCAGGGAAGGGGGGGGTCGGTACACTGAAGCTTTCTTT. Its translation is CASREGGGRYTEAFF. The chain employs TRBV3-1 (or the pseudogene TRBV3-2) and TRBJ1-1; possibly TRBD1 for D (6 bases). The V gene's germline CDR1 is LGHDT and CDR2 YNNKEL (reference sequence). Trimming pared 6 bases from V and 3 bases from J, leaving 17 bases between. The CDR3 contains 15 residues.

This chain uses TRBV29-1 with TRBJ1-1; tentatively, D is TRBD1 (5 bases). Germline V gene lookup returns CDR1 SQVTM and CDR2 ANQGSEA. V shed 2 bases and J shed 1 base, with 11 bases lying between them. The CDR3 has 14 residues. Written as DNA, the CDR3 is TGCAGCGTTGAAATTTGGGGGGGGAACACTGAAGCTTTCTTT. It translates to CSVEIWGGNTEAFF.

The chain couples TRBV6-5 to TRBJ2-1; 9 bases map to TRBD1. With 0 bases clipped from V and 4 bases from J, the junction kept 1 base outside the gene matches. This CDR3 spans 15 amino acids. The germline CDR1 and CDR2 sequences are MNHEY and SVGAGI. The chain's CDR3 is CASSYSGTGYNEQFF. The CDR3 bases are TGTGCCAGCAGTTACTCCGGGACAGGGTACAATGAGCAGTTCTTC.

This rearrangement joins TRBV19 to TRBJ1-5; tentative D call: TRBD1 (5 bases). This CDR3 contains 14 residues. With 10 bases removed from V and 3 bases from J, the gap between germline ends came to 16 bases. Germline lookup yields CDR1 LNHDA and CDR2 SQIVND (reference sequence). CDR3 amino acids: CATKLDRLNQPQHF. The CDR3 DNA reads as TGTGCCACCAAGCTTGACAGACTCAATCAGCCCCAGCATTTT.

The rearrangement joins TRBV6-5 to TRBJ1-2; 7 nucleotides align to TRBD1. The CDR3 has 14 residues. Germline-derived CDR1 and CDR2 are MNHEY and SVGAGI. The junction had 7 bases not matched to a gene; V was cut back by 6 bases and J by 3 bases. Written as DNA, the CDR3 is TGTGCCAGCAGGCTTCGGGACAGCCACTATGGCTACACCTTC. Residues: CASRLRDSHYGYTF.

The chain combines TRBV7-9 with TRBJ1-1; D is perhaps TRBD1 (6 bases). Per the germline V gene, CDR1 is SEHNR and CDR2 is FQNEAQ (reference sequence). Trimming took off 5 bases at V and 0 bases at J, with 13 bases between the two ends. The CDR3 totals 15 residues. CDR3 region: CASSQGGGMNTEAFF. The CDR3 DNA is TGTGCCAGCAGCCAGGGAGGGGGGATGAACACTGAAGCTTTCTTT.

This clone was counted once. CDR3 residues: CASSPGQRQETQYF. CDR3 nucleotides: TGTGCCAGCAGCCCGGGACAGAGGCAAGAGACCCAGTACTTC. The chain is built from TRBV3-1 (or the pseudogene TRBV3-2) and TRBJ2-5; 7 bases are a match to TRBD1. Looked up from germline, CDR1 is LGHDT and CDR2 is YNNKEL (reference sequence). V was pared by 4 bases and J by 2 bases, with 4 bases of the junction left unmatched. This CDR3 comprises 14 residues.

The rearrangement joins TRBV19 to TRBJ2-5; maybe TRBD2 (6 bases). Trimming removed 3 bases at V and 5 bases at J, with 25 bases between. The CDR3 is 18 residues long. Germline CDR1 is LNHDA and CDR2 is SQIVND (reference sequence). CDR3 loop: CASSMSWGVRLAWETQYF. The CDR3, as DNA: TGTGCCAGTAGTATGTCGTGGGGGGTTAGGCTAGCTTGGGAGACCCAGTACTTC. Full variable domain (rest looked up from reference TRBV19 and TRBJ2-5): DGGITQSPKYLFRKEGQNVTLSCEQNLNHDAMYWYRQDPGQGLRLIYYSQIVNDFQKGDIAEGYSVSREKKESFPLTVTSAQKNPTAFYLCASSMSWGVRLAWETQYFGPGTRLLVL.